The 2 T cell receptor beta chains reported below all come from one sample, sequenced in a study of T cell responses to AZD1222 COVID-19 vaccine. Profiling relied on immunoSEQ multiplex PCR, and the TCRdb table lists in-frame clones only, not all of them. The sample yields over 150,000 clones, about nine tenths seen once. The sample consisted of peripheral blood, taken on day 0 of AZD1222 vaccination. The origin of the receptors is an adult in good health.

The CDR3 DNA reads TGTGCCAGCTCGCCCGACAGGGTAGGGGAGCAGTACTTC. It specifies CASSPDRVGEQYF. The rearrangement links TRBV18 to TRBJ2-7; 7 bases match TRBD1. Germline V gene lookup returns CDR1 KGHSH and CDR2 LQKENI. Trimming removed 6 bases from V and 7 bases from J; junction bases left unmatched: 9. This CDR3 region has 13 residues.

In DNA, the CDR3 is TGTGCCAGCAGCCAAGCCGGGACTAAATTGCTCGGGGAGCTGTTTTTT. Amino acid sequence: CASSQAGTKLLGELFF. The chain uses TRBV3-1 (or the pseudogene TRBV3-2) and TRBJ2-2; 7 bases are shared with TRBD2. The CDR3 extends over 16 amino acids. The V and J ends lost 1 base and 7 bases, in that order; junction bases with no gene match: 9. Germline CDR1 is LGHDT and CDR2 is YNNKEL (reference sequence).